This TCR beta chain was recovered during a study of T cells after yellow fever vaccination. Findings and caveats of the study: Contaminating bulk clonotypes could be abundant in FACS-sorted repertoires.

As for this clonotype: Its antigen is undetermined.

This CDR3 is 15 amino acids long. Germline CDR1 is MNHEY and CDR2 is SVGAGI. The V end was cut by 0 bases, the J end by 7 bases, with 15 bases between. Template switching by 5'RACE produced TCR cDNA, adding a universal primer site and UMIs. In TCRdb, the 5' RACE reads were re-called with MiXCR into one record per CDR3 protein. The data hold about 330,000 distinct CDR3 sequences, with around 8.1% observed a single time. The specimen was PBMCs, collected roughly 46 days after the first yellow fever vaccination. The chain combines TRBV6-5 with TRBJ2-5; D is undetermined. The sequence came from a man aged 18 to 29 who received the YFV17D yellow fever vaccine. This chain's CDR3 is CASSYSQTFRVTQYF. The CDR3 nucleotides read TGTGCCAGCAGTTACTCGCAGACATTTAGAGTGACCCAGTACTTC.